This is a list of T cell receptor beta chains from one sample in a study of cytomegalovirus exposure and HLA in healthy donors. Using immunoSEQ multiplex PCR, the repertoire was profiled, and TCRdb retains in-frame clones only, with some absent. The repertoire holds 150,000 to 200,000 clones, with around 87% as singletons. Sequenced sample: PBMCs. These TCRs come from a woman between 18 and 29 years old in good health and CMV-seronegative. Both conserved end residues are part of each CDR3. D genes are given only for firm matches. Clone size, where shown, is once, few, many, or a class for clones that have expanded.

. | TRBJ2-1 | TRBV6-1 | TRBD1 | CASSEQGASYNEQFF | TGTGCCAGCAGTGAACAGGGGGCGTCCTACAATGAGCAGTTCTTC
. | TRBJ2-3 | TRBV10-3 | TRBD1 | CAISDPDRGKGTDTQYF | TGTGCCATCAGTGATCCCGACAGGGGGAAGGGCACCGATACGCAGTATTTT
. | TRBJ1-3 | TRBV5-1 | TRBD1 | CASSSDRGLGNTIYF | TGCGCCAGCAGCTCGGACAGGGGGCTTGGAAACACCATATATTTT
. | TRBJ1-2 | TRBV7-9 | TRBD1 | CASRGQGWNYGYTF | TGTGCCAGCAGGGGACAGGGGTGGAACTATGGCTACACCTTC
. | TRBJ1-3 | TRBV27 | . | CASSRGGSGNTIYF | TGTGCCAGCAGTCGAGGGGGCTCTGGAAACACCATATATTTT
. | TRBJ1-1 | TRBV28 | . | CASSPGLLRMNTEAFF | TGTGCCAGCAGCCCAGGCCTTCTGAGAATGAACACTGAAGCTTTCTTT
. | TRBJ2-6 | TRBV7-9 | TRBD2 | CASSSRGLAGSSGANVLTF | TGTGCCAGCAGCTCCCGGGGACTAGCGGGTAGCTCTGGGGCCAACGTCCTGACTTTC
. | TRBJ2-7 | TRBV6-5 | TRBD1 | CASRGTGGFYEQYF | TGTGCCAGCAGGGGGACAGGGGGGTTCTACGAGCAGTACTTC
. | TRBJ2-7 | TRBV5-1 | . | CASSLGGRGFPYEQYF | TGCGCCAGCAGCTTGGGGGGTAGGGGGTTTCCCTACGAGCAGTACTTC
. | TRBJ2-7 | TRBV27 | . | CASSFHTGPPGEQYF | TGTGCCAGCAGTTTCCATACAGGGCCTCCTGGCGAGCAGTACTTC
once | TRBJ2-7 | TRBV7-6 | . | CASSRLQDSISYEQYF | TGTGCCAGCAGCCGACTCCAGGACAGCATTTCCTACGAGCAGTACTTC
. | TRBJ2-7 | TRBV18 | TRBD1 | CASSPGTGFYEQYF | TGTGCCAGCTCACCGGGGACAGGGTTTTACGAGCAGTACTTC
. | TRBJ2-2 | TRBV11-2 | TRBD2 | CASRLSGGRELFF | TGTGCCAGCAGACTTTCGGGGGGGAGGGAGCTGTTTTTT
. | TRBJ2-7 | TRBV10-3 | TRBD2 | CAISITSGRTYEQYF | TGTGCCATCAGCATCACTAGCGGGAGGACCTACGAGCAGTACTTC
. | TRBJ2-7 | TRBV6-8 | TRBD2 | CASSRSTAGGPSTYEQYF | TGTGCCAGCAGCCGGTCAACAGCGGGAGGGCCATCGACCTACGAGCAGTACTTC
. | TRBJ2-2 | TRBV18 | . | CASSGTSTNTGELFF | TGTGCCAGCTCGGGGACATCTACGAACACCGGGGAGCTGTTTTTT
. | TRBJ2-7 | TRBV5-5 | . | CASSRFVVSDSYEQYF | TGTGCCAGCAGCAGATTCGTGGTTAGCGATTCCTACGAGCAGTACTTC